This is a list of T cell receptor beta chains from one sample in a study of blood T cell repertoires in COVID-19. Clones were read by immunoSEQ multiplex PCR, and TCRdb kept only the in-frame ones, dropping some. The table records under 40,000 clones, over 90% of them present only once. Sequenced: peripheral blood. The receptors shown here come from a male donor with active COVID-19. Both conserved end residues are part of each CDR3. A D gene is named only where the DNA matches it firmly. Size is stated for part of the rows, as once, few or many counts, or as a class when the clone is expanded.

cdr3_nt	cdr3_aa	clone_size	v_call	d_call	j_call
TGTGCCAGCAGTGAAGGGAGACCGCCCTACGAGCAGTACTTC	CASSEGRPPYEQYF	-	TRBV2	-	TRBJ2-7
TGTGCCAGCACGAACCCTACACTATCTGGGGCCAACGTCCTGACTTTC	CASTNPTLSGANVLTF	-	TRBV3-1/TRBV3-2	-	TRBJ2-6
TGTGCCAGCAGTCCGGGAATGGGTGCTGGCTACACCTTC	CASSPGMGAGYTF	-	TRBV7-3	-	TRBJ1-2
TGTGCCACCAGTGATTCTAGACAGGGGGAAGGCAATGAGCAGTTCTTC	CATSDSRQGEGNEQFF	-	TRBV24-1	TRBD1	TRBJ2-1
TGTGCCAGCAGCTTGGGAGGACAGGGAGGGGTGCAGTACTTC	CASSLGGQGGVQYF	-	TRBV5-5	-	TRBJ2-7
TGTGCCAGCTCACCAAGAACCTCCGGGACTAGCGGGAAAGAGACCCAGTACTTC	CASSPRTSGTSGKETQYF	-	TRBV18	TRBD2	TRBJ2-5
TGTGCCAGCAGCCCATTGAGGGGGGGCGGCACAGATACGCAGTATTTT	CASSPLRGGGTDTQYF	-	TRBV7-2	-	TRBJ2-3
TGTGCCAGCAGGAGCTACTATGGCTACACCTTC	CASRSYYGYTF	once	TRBV27	-	TRBJ1-2
TGTGCCAGCAGCCAAGCAGGTTGGAATCAGCCCCAGCATTTT	CASSQAGWNQPQHF	-	TRBV3-1/TRBV3-2	-	TRBJ1-5
TGTGCCAGCAGGCCAGGGGGTCTTGGGGCCAACGTCCTGACTTTC	CASRPGGLGANVLTF	-	TRBV6-5	TRBD1	TRBJ2-6
TGTGCCAGCAGTTTAAGTCGGGGGAACCAGCCCCAGCATTTT	CASSLSRGNQPQHF	-	TRBV7-2	-	TRBJ1-5
TGTGCCAGCAGCTTCCCTTTCGGTGGACGGGGTAGCACTGAAGCTTTCTTT	CASSFPFGGRGSTEAFF	few	TRBV11-3	-	TRBJ1-1
TGTGCCAGCAGCCAAGGGCCCCTAGGAGAGCAGTACTTC	CASSQGPLGEQYF	-	TRBV3-1/TRBV3-2	-	TRBJ2-7
TGTGCCAGCAGCCGCGGGACAGGAGGTGGCTACACCTTC	CASSRGTGGGYTF	-	TRBV6-6	TRBD1	TRBJ1-2
TGCGCCAGCAGTTTATCCCTCCGCGGCACAGATACGCAGTATTTT	CASSLSLRGTDTQYF	-	TRBV10-2	-	TRBJ2-3
TGTGCCAGCTCACCAGCACAAGGGACTTCCAGGGGGCATCAGCCCCAGCATTTT	CASSPAQGTSRGHQPQHF	-	TRBV18	TRBD1	TRBJ1-5
TGTGCCAGCAGTGACTCTGGAGGTAATGAAAAACTGTTTTTT	CASSDSGGNEKLFF	-	TRBV6-5	-	TRBJ1-4
TGTGCCAGCAGCCAGAGGTATTTACAGGGGTCCCACAATGAGCAGTTCTTC	CASSQRYLQGSHNEQFF	-	TRBV3-1/TRBV3-2	TRBD1	TRBJ2-1
TGCAGCGTACAGGGGGCCTATGGCTACACCTTC	CSVQGAYGYTF	-	TRBV29-1	TRBD1	TRBJ1-2
TGCGCCAGCAGCGCCTTAGGGCAGGGTGAGACCCAGTACTTC	CASSALGQGETQYF	-	TRBV4-1	-	TRBJ2-5
TGCGCCAGCAGCTGGGGGGGACAGGTTGAGCAGTTCTTC	CASSWGGQVEQFF	-	TRBV5-1	-	TRBJ2-1
TGTGCCAGCAGTAAGGCGGGGACCGCGATGAACACTGAAGCTTTCTTT	CASSKAGTAMNTEAFF	-	TRBV7-9	-	TRBJ1-1
TGCGCCAGCAGCCAAGACTTCCCGGCGGGTAACAATGAGCAGTTCTTC	CASSQDFPAGNNEQFF	-	TRBV4-3	-	TRBJ2-1
TGCGCCAGCAGCTTGGGAGCCGTCGGAGTGGGAAACACCATATATTTT	CASSLGAVGVGNTIYF	-	TRBV5-1	-	TRBJ1-3
TGCGCCAGCAGCTTGGAAGGTCAGGGTACCGGGGAGCTGTTTTTT	CASSLEGQGTGELFF	few	TRBV5-1	-	TRBJ2-2
TGTGCCAGCAGTTATCAGACGGGGAACACTGAAGCTTTCTTT	CASSYQTGNTEAFF	-	TRBV6-5	-	TRBJ1-1
TGTGCCAGCAGTGTCCTGGGACACTCCGGGGAGCTGTTTTTT	CASSVLGHSGELFF	once	TRBV2	-	TRBJ2-2
TGTGCCAGCAGCCCACTACGCCAGGGTTCGCTCACAGATACGCAGTATTTT	CASSPLRQGSLTDTQYF	-	TRBV7-9	-	TRBJ2-3
TGCGCCAGCAGCGCTGGGACAGCGGATACCAATCAGCCCCAGCATTTT	CASSAGTADTNQPQHF	-	TRBV5-1	TRBD1	TRBJ1-5
TGCGCCAGCAGCTCCCCGGGGGGCACCGGGGAGCTGTTTTTT	CASSSPGGTGELFF	-	TRBV5-1	TRBD2	TRBJ2-2
TGTGCCAGCAGCCGCCCCAGGACGGGGGGCACTGAAGCTTTCTTT	CASSRPRTGGTEAFF	-	TRBV5-6	-	TRBJ1-1
TGTGCCAGCAGGCGGGGACAGCGAAATGAAAAACTGTTTTTT	CASRRGQRNEKLFF	-	TRBV2	TRBD1	TRBJ1-4
TGTGCCAGCAGCCACCGGGACAGGGGCTCGAACACCGGGGAGCTGTTTTTT	CASSHRDRGSNTGELFF	-	TRBV7-8	TRBD1	TRBJ2-2
TGTGCCAGCAGCCGGCAACGGGGAGTATCCTACGAGCAGTACTTC	CASSRQRGVSYEQYF	-	TRBV6-5	-	TRBJ2-7
TGTGCCAGTAGTATAGGGGGCCGGATTAATGAAAAACTGTTTTTT	CASSIGGRINEKLFF	-	TRBV19	-	TRBJ1-4
TGTGCCAGCTCACCGTTTGACACTCGGGAGACCCAGTACTTC	CASSPFDTRETQYF	-	TRBV18	-	TRBJ2-5
TGTGCCAGCAGCCGGAACGGGGACACTGAAGCTTTCTTT	CASSRNGDTEAFF	-	TRBV5-5	-	TRBJ1-1
TGTGCCAGCAGTTACCGGTCTGATAGAGCTTTCTTT	CASSYRSDRAFF	-	TRBV6-2/TRBV6-3	-	TRBJ1-1
TGTGCCAGCAGCCCTTTCAAATCTAGCGGGGGAGGCGAGACCCAGTACTTC	CASSPFKSSGGGETQYF	-	TRBV9	TRBD2	TRBJ2-5
TGTGCCAGCAGCTTAGGGTGGACAGGGTTTGGCTACACCTTC	CASSLGWTGFGYTF	-	TRBV7-2	TRBD1	TRBJ1-2
TGTGCCAGCACCCCCACAGGGAAGGGTTCTAACTATGGCTACACCTTC	CASTPTGKGSNYGYTF	-	TRBV7-2	-	TRBJ1-2